This passage covers 19 T cell receptor beta chains from one sample sequenced in a study of shared T cell receptors in the human thymus. TCRdb's copy holds only in-frame clones and misses some; the assay was immunoSEQ multiplex PCR. The table records hundreds of thousands of clones, over 75% of them present only once. These data were likewise used in another study, on human thymus T cells.

The sample comprised thymocytes. All receptors derive from a boy under two years old with a congenital heart defect.

The rearrangement uses TRBV29-1 and TRBJ2-3; 8 nucleotides align to TRBD1. CDR3 length: 13 amino acids. The V segment lost 3 bases and the J segment 5 bases; nucleotides outside the gene matches: 4. CDR1 is SQVTM and CDR2 is ANQGSEA in the germline V gene. CDR3 region: CSVEDREVDTQYF. The CDR3, as DNA: TGCAGCGTTGAGGACAGGGAGGTAGATACGCAGTATTTT.

This clone showed up just once. This rearrangement joins TRBV7-3 to TRBJ1-1; tentatively, D is TRBD1 (6 bases). Trimming took 7 bases from V and 0 from J, leaving 18 bases between them. CDR1 SGHTA and CDR2 FQGTGA come from the germline V gene. CDR3 length equals 16 residues. Written as DNA, the CDR3 is TGTGCCAGCACCCTACCCAGGACAGTCTTGAACACTGAAGCTTTCTTT. Amino acid sequence: CASTLPRTVLNTEAFF.

The V and J genes are TRBV5-8 and TRBJ1-4, with D perhaps matching TRBD1 (5 bases). The CDR3 runs 19 residues. V lost 3 bases to trimming and J lost 0 bases, with 21 bases between them. Germline lookup yields CDR1 SGHTS and CDR2 YDEGEE. CDR3 nucleotide sequence: TGTGCCAGCAGCTCGGGGGGACCTGCGGGCCTTGCAACTAATGAAAAACTGTTTTTT. Translating it yields CASSSGGPAGLATNEKLFF.

The chain combines TRBV4-3 with TRBJ2-7, with D uncertain. The germline gives CDR1 LGHNA, CDR2 YSLEER. The CDR3 loop spans 15 amino acids. The germline V and J ends were trimmed by 0 bases and 2 bases, with 11 bases remaining between them. In nucleotides, the CDR3 is TGCGCCAGCAGCCAAGATTCGAGGCCCCCCTACGAGCAGTACTTC. Its translation: CASSQDSRPPYEQYF.

The rearrangement links TRBV28 to TRBJ2-1; the match to TRBD2 covers 14 bases. Trimming cost V 3 bases and J 3 bases; bases outside gene matches: 16. The CDR3 spans 21 residues. Germline V CDR1 and CDR2: MDHEN, SYDVKM. CDR3 nucleotide sequence: TGTGCCAGCAGTTTTACGGGTAAGACTAGCGGGAGGGCCTCTGTCTACAATGAGCAGTTCTTC. Translating gives CASSFTGKTSGRASVYNEQFF.

The chain uses TRBV19 and TRBJ1-5; 7 bases map to TRBD1. V was clipped by 3 bases and J by 2 bases; unmatched bases: 22. Germline V CDR1 and CDR2: LNHDA, SQIVND (reference sequence). The CDR3 consists of 21 residues. CDR3 sequence: CASSIFMPPDQGQICNQPQHF. The CDR3 DNA sequence: TGTGCCAGTAGTATCTTTATGCCCCCCGATCAGGGACAGATTTGCAATCAGCCCCAGCATTTT. Full variable domain (remainder filled in from reference TRBV19 and TRBJ1-5): DGGITQSPKYLFRKEGQNVTLSCEQNLNHDAMYWYRQDPGQGLRLIYYSQIVNDFQKGDIAEGYSVSREKKESFPLTVTSAQKNPTAFYLCASSIFMPPDQGQICNQPQHFGDGTRLSIL.

The chain carries TRBV29-1 and TRBJ2-5; no reliable D call. In germline, CDR1 is SQVTM, CDR2 ANQGSEA. This CDR3 has 10 residues. V was clipped by 4 bases and J by 7 bases, with 7 bases between them. The CDR3 region has the DNA TGCAGCGTTGGGTCGGGGACCCAGTACTTC. This encodes CSVGSGTQYF.

This clone was recorded a few times. The chain employs TRBV10-2 and TRBJ2-7, with D maybe TRBD1 (6 bases). V shed 6 bases and J shed 5 bases, with 8 bases lying between them. Germline V gene lookup returns CDR1 WSHSY and CDR2 SAAADI. The CDR3 is 11 residues long. CDR3 DNA: TGCGCCAGCAGCTCAGGGGACGAGCAGTACTTC. Its translation is CASSSGDEQYF.

DNA for the CDR3: TGTGCCAGCAGCGGGGAAAAGGGGGAGTTCTCCGGGGAGCTGTTTTTT. This translates into CASSGEKGEFSGELFF. This chain links TRBV9 with TRBJ2-2; TRBD1 might be the D (6 bases). The germline CDR1 and CDR2 sequences are SGDLS and YYNGEE. V dropped 3 bases and J dropped 6 bases, with 18 bases sitting between them. This CDR3 region has 16 residues. The full variable domain, completed using reference TRBV9 and TRBJ2-2, is DSGVTQTPKHLITATGQRVTLRCSPRSGDLSVYWYQQSLDQGLQFLIQYYNGEERAKGNILERFSAQQFPDLHSELNLSSLELGDSALYFCASSGEKGEFSGELFFGEGSRLTVL.

V usage is TRBV15 and J usage is TRBJ2-7; D possibly corresponds to TRBD2 (6 bases). The CDR3 is 17 amino acids. The germline V gene has CDR1 LNHNV and CDR2 YYDKDF (reference sequence). V shed 0 bases and J shed 0 bases, with 15 bases lying between them. CDR3 DNA: TGTGCCACCAGCAGAGATTGGGGGGACCCGACCTCCTACGAGCAGTACTTC. This codes for CATSRDWGDPTSYEQYF.

V and J are TRBV29-1 and TRBJ2-3; TRBD2 aligns across 9 bases. The V segment lost 2 bases and the J segment 4 bases; nucleotides outside the gene matches: 10. Germline CDR1 is SQVTM and CDR2 is ANQGSEA. This CDR3 has 16 amino acids. As DNA, the CDR3 is TGCAGCGTTGAACGGGCTAGCGGGGCTCAATCAGATACGCAGTATTTT. Amino acids: CSVERASGAQSDTQYF.

Notes on this clone: Germline is not matched at one junction end, which may reflect a read error. The chain couples TRBV10-3 to TRBJ2-7; D call uncertain. The CDR3 is 11 amino acids. Germline CDR1 and CDR2: ENHRY and SYGVKD. CDR3 region: CASSSRTEQYF. CDR3 DNA: TGTGCCAGCAGTTCTAGAACCGAGCAGTACTTC.

The V call is TRBV27, the J call TRBJ2-7; D possibly corresponds to TRBD2 (5 bases). The length of the CDR3 is 16 residues. Per germline, CDR1 MNHEY and CDR2 SMNVEV (reference sequence). Trimming stripped 5 bases from V and 2 bases from J, with 19 bases between. CDR3 residues: CASSPAGESRPYEQYF. The CDR3 DNA reads as TGTGCCAGCAGTCCCGCGGGCGAAAGCCGCCCCTACGAGCAGTACTTC.

The chain is built from TRBV7-3 and TRBJ2-7, with 7 bases identical to TRBD1. The length of the CDR3 is 14 residues. Germline values: CDR1 SGHTA, CDR2 FQGTGA. Germline trimming cut 3 bases from V and 2 bases from J; bases unmatched to any gene: 4. Written as DNA, the CDR3 is TGTGCCAGCAGCTTGGGACAGCCCCCCTACGAGCAGTACTTC. Translating gives CASSLGQPPYEQYF. The entire variable domain, with the rest obtained from reference TRBV7-3 and TRBJ2-7, is as follows: GAGVSQTPSNKVTEKGKYVELRCDPISGHTALYWYRQSLGQGPEFLIYFQGTGAADDSGLPNDRFFAVRPEGSVSTLKIQRTERGDSAVYLCASSLGQPPYEQYFGPGTRLTVT.

The chain links TRBV5-4 to TRBJ1-1; D gene ambiguous. Trimming left V 3 bases short and J 0 bases short, with 6 bases between. Looked up from germline, CDR1 is SGHNT and CDR2 is YYREEE (reference sequence). There are 13 residues in the CDR3. As DNA, the CDR3 is TGTGCCAGCAGCTATAAGCTGAACACTGAAGCTTTCTTT. This translates into CASSYKLNTEAFF.

V usage is TRBV4-2 and J usage is TRBJ1-6, with D hard to call. The germline gives CDR1 LGHNA, CDR2 YNFKEQ. The CDR3 has 13 residues. Trimming shortened V by 4 bases and J by 8 bases, and 9 bases separated the two germline ends. The CDR3 spells CASSRRQYSPLHF. CDR3 in DNA: TGTGCCAGCAGCCGACGACAATATTCACCCCTCCACTTT.

The chain is built from TRBV10-3 and TRBJ1-5; a weak D match, TRBD1 (5 bases). V dropped 10 bases and J dropped 3 bases, with 10 bases sitting between them. Germline V gene data show CDR1 as ENHRY and CDR2 as SYGVKD. This CDR3 has 12 amino acids. CDR3 DNA: TGTGCCACAAGGACACCCAATCAGCCCCAGCATTTT. Protein: CATRTPNQPQHF.

This chain connects TRBV29-1 to TRBJ1-2; 9 positions agree with TRBD1. This CDR3 is built from 12 residues. Unmatched junction bases numbered 5, after V lost 6 bases and J lost 6 bases. Germline V gene lookup returns CDR1 SQVTM and CDR2 ANQGSEA. The CDR3 bases are TGCAGCGTAATATGGACAGGGGATGGCTACACCTTC. Protein product: CSVIWTGDGYTF.

The sample holds one count of this clone. The genes are TRBV7-8 and TRBJ2-1, with 11 bases identical to TRBD2. V shed 1 base, J shed 11 bases, and the junction held 7 bases outside the gene matches. This CDR3 region has 15 residues. The germline CDR1 and CDR2 sequences are SGHVS and FQNEAQ. CDR3 protein: CASSLEVSGGDQQFF. The CDR3 DNA follows: TGTGCCAGCAGCTTAGAGGTTAGCGGGGGGGACCAGCAGTTCTTC.